This is a list of T cell receptor beta chains from one sample in a study of T cells in Graves' hyperthyroidism and ophthalmopathy. TCRdb reprocessed the multiplex PCR reads with MiXCR, giving one entry per CDR3 protein. The profile shows about 560,000 distinct CDR3 sequences, 15% to 19% of them singletons. The specimen sequenced was blood. These receptors all stem from a woman in her twenties or thirties with Graves' hyperthyroidism. The CDR3 runs from the conserved cysteine through the conserved F or W.

V	CDR3
TRBV6-4	CASSASTANTEAFF
TRBV20-1	CSARRGRLRMLVSYEQYF
TRBV2	CATLAVSSYNEQFF
TRBV7-2	CASSTGQGAYEQYF
TRBV7-2	CASSLSGAGDTIYF
TRBV6-1	CASSSDRTLLYGYTF
TRBV2	CASFYSANTEAFF
TRBV3-1	CASSPRQGDGNEQFF
TRBV7-3	CASSLLLGELFF
TRBV30	CAWSRRSDTEAFF
TRBV27	CASNSYSGSYNSPLHF
TRBV27	CASSSHLQETQYF
TRBV7-6	CASSLIVGYDNEQFF
TRBV7-3	CASSLINGLNEQYF
TRBV7-2	CASSLMVAVSYEQYF
TRBV29-1	CSAGTLAKNIQYF